The 3 T cell receptor beta chains listed next were all sequenced from one sample in a study of cytomegalovirus exposure and HLA in healthy donors. Sequenced by immunoSEQ multiplex PCR; TCRdb stores in-frame clones only, minus some. Found here are about 220,000 clones, about 90% of them singletons; the top ten hold 0.85% to 1.2%. The sample was PBMCs. These receptors were collected from a woman younger than 30 in good health and CMV-seronegative.

The CDR3, as DNA: TGTGCCAGCAGTCCCAATGGGGAGGAGGCTGAAGCTTTCTTT. Its translation is CASSPNGEEAEAFF. The rearrangement links TRBV28 to TRBJ1-1, with D uncertain. The germline gives CDR1 MDHEN, CDR2 SYDVKM. V was clipped by 5 bases and J by 6 bases, with 16 bases between them. CDR3 size: 14 residues. Together with reference TRBV28 and TRBJ1-1, the CDR3 gives the full variable domain: DVKVTQSSRYLVKRTGEKVFLECVQDMDHENMFWYRQDPGLGLRLIYFSYDVKMKEKGDIPEGYSVSREKKERFSLILESASTNQTSMYLCASSPNGEEAEAFFGQGTRLTVV.

The chain uses TRBV28 and TRBJ1-2, with D uncertain. This CDR3 comprises 13 residues. Trimming took 7 bases from V and 4 from J, leaving 13 bases between them. Germline V gene data show CDR1 as MDHEN and CDR2 as SYDVKM. The CDR3 DNA sequence: TGTGCCAGCATGCCGGCCGGGGTCTATGGCTACACCTTC. It translates to CASMPAGVYGYTF.

This rearrangement joins TRBV29-1 to TRBJ2-1; TRBD2 matches 8 bases. The ends lost 3 bases at V and 6 bases at J; junction bases unmatched: 7. The germline CDR1 and CDR2 sequences are SQVTM and ANQGSEA. This CDR3 is built from 14 residues. The CDR3 loop reads CSVDSGKNRNEQFF. CDR3 coding DNA: TGCAGCGTTGATAGCGGGAAGAATCGCAATGAGCAGTTCTTC.